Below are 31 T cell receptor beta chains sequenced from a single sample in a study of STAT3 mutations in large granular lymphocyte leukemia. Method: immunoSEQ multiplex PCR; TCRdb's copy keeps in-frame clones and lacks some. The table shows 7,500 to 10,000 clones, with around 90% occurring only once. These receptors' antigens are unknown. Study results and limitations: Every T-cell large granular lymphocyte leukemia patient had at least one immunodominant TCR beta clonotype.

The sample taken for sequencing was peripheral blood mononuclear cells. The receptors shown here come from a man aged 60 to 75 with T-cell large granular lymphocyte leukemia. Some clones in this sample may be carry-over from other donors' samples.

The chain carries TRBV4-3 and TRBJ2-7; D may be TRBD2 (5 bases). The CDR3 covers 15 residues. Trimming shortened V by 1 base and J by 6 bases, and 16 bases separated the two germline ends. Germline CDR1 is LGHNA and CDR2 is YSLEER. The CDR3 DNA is TGCGCCAGCAGCCAAGTACCTGGACCCGCGGGCGAGCAGTACTTC. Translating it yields CASSQVPGPAGEQYF.

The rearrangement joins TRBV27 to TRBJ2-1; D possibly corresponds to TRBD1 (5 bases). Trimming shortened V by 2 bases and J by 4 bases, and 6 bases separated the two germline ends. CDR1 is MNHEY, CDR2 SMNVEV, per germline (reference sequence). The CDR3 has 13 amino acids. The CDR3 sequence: CASSLPGYNEQFF. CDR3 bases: TGTGCCAGCAGTTTACCAGGGTACAATGAGCAGTTCTTC.

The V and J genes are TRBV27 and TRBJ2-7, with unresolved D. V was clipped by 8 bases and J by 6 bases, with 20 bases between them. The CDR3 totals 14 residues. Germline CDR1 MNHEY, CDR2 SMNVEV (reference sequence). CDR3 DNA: TGTGCCAGCTACTCGCCCCGCCGGCAGTTCGAGCAGTACTTC. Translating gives CASYSPRRQFEQYF.

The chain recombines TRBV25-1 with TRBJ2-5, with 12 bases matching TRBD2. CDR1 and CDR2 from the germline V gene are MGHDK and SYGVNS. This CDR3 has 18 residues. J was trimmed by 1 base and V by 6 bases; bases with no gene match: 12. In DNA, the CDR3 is TGTGCCAGCAGCTTTGCTAGCGGGAGGGCCTCTTCCCAAGAGACCCAGTACTTC. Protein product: CASSFASGRASSQETQYF.

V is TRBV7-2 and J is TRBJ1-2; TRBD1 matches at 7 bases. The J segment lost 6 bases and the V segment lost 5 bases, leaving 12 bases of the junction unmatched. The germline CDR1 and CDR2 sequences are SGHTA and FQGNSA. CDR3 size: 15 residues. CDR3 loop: CASSPPGGTVHGYTF. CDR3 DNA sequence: TGTGCCAGCAGCCCTCCGGGGGGGACAGTTCATGGCTACACCTTC.

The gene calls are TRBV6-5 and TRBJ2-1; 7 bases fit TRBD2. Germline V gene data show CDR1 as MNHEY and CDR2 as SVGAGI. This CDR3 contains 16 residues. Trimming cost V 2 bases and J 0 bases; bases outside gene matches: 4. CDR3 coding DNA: TGTGCCAGCAGTTACGCGGGAGACCACTCCTACAATGAGCAGTTCTTC. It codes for CASSYAGDHSYNEQFF.

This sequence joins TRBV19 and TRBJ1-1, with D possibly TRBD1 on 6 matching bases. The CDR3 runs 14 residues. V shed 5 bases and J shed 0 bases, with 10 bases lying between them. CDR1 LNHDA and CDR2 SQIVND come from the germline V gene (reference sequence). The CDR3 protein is CASSPQGMNTEAFF. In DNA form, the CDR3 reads TGTGCCAGTAGTCCTCAGGGGATGAACACTGAAGCTTTCTTT. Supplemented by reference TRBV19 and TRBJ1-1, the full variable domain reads DGGITQSPKYLFRKEGQNVTLSCEQNLNHDAMYWYRQDPGQGLRLIYYSQIVNDFQKGDIAEGYSVSREKKESFPLTVTSAQKNPTAFYLCASSPQGMNTEAFFGQGTRLTVV.

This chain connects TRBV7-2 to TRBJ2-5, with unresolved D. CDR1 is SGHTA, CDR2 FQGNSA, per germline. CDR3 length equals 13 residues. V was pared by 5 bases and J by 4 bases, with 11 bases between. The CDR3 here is CASSPRRTETQYF. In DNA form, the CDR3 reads TGTGCCAGCAGCCCCCGACGGACAGAGACCCAGTACTTC. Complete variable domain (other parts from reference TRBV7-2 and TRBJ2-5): GAGVSQSPSNKVTEKGKDVELRCDPISGHTALYWYRQSLGQGLEFLIYFQGNSAPDKSGLPSDRFSAERTGGSVSTLTIQRTQQEDSAVYLCASSPRRTETQYFGPGTRLLVL.

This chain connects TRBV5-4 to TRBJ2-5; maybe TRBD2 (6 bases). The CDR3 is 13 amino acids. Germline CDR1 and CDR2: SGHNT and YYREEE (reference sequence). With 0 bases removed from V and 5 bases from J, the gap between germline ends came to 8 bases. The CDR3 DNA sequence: TGTGCCAGCAGCTTGGGTGGGAGGGAGACCCAGTACTTC. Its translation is CASSLGGRETQYF.

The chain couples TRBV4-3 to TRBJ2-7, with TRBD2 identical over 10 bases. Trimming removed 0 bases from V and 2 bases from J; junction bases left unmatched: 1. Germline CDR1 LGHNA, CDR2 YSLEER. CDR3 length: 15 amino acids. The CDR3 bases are TGCGCCAGCAGCCAAGATCTAGCGGGGGCCTACGAGCAGTACTTC. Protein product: CASSQDLAGAYEQYF.

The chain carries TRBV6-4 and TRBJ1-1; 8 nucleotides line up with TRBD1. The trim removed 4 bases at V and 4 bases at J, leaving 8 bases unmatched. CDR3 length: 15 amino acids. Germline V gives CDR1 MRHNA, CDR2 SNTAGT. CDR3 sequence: CASSGNRGLVTEAFF. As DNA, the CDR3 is TGTGCCAGCAGTGGGAACAGGGGGTTGGTCACTGAAGCTTTCTTT.

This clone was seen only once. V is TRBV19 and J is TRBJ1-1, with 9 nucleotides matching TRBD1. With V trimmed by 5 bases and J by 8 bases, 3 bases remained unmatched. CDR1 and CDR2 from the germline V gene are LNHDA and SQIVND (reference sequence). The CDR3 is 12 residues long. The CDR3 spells CASSVTGGEAFF. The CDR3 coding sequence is TGTGCCAGTAGTGTGACAGGGGGAGAAGCTTTCTTT.

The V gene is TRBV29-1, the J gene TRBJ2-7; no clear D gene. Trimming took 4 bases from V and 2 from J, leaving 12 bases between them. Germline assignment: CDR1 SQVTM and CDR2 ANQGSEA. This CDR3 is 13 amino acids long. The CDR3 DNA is TGCAGCGTTGTATGGGCGGATACCTACGAGCAGTACTTC. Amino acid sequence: CSVVWADTYEQYF.

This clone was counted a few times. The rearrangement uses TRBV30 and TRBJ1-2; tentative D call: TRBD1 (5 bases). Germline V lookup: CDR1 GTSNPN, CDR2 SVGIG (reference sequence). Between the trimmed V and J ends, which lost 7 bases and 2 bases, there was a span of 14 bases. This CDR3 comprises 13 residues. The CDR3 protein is CAYPSRGNYGYTF. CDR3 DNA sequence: TGTGCCTACCCATCACGGGGGAACTATGGCTACACCTTC.

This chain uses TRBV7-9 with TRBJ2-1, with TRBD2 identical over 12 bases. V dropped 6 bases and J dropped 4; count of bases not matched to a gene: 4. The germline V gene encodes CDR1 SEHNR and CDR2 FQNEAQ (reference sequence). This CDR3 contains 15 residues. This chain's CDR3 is CASSLLAGGYNEQFF. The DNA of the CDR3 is TGTGCCAGCAGTTTGCTAGCGGGAGGGTACAATGAGCAGTTCTTC.

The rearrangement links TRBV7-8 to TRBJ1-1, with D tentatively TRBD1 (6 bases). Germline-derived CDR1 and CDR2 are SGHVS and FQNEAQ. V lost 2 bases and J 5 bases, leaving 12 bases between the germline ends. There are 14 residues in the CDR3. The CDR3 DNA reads TGTGCCAGCAGCTTAAGTGGGGGCAGGACTGAAGCTTTCTTT. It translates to CASSLSGGRTEAFF.

CDR3 nucleotide sequence: TGTGCCAGCAGCTTATGGGGACAGCATAGCAATCAGCCCCAGCATTTT. Its protein is CASSLWGQHSNQPQHF. The V and J genes are TRBV5-6 and TRBJ1-5, with 7 bases identical to TRBD1. The junction had 5 bases not matched to a gene; V was cut back by 2 bases and J by 0 bases. The CDR3 runs to 16 residues. CDR1 is SGHDT and CDR2 is YYEEEE in the germline V gene.

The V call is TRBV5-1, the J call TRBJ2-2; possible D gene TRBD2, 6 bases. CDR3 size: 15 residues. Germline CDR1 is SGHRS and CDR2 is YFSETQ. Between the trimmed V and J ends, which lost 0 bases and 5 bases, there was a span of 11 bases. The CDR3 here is CASSLVAGRTGELFF. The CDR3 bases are TGCGCCAGCAGCTTGGTCGCGGGACGGACCGGGGAGCTGTTTTTT.

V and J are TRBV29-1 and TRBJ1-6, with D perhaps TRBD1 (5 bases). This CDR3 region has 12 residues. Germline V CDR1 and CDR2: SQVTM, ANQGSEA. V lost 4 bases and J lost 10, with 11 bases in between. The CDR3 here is CSVGDGSSPLHF. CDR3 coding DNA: TGCAGCGTTGGGGACGGGAGCTCACCCCTCCACTTT.

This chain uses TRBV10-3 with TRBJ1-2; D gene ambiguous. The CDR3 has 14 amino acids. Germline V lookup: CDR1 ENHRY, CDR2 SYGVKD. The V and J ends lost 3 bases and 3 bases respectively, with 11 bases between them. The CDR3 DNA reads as TGTGCCATCAGTGAATTAGGGTCGGACTATGGCTACACCTTC. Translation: CAISELGSDYGYTF.

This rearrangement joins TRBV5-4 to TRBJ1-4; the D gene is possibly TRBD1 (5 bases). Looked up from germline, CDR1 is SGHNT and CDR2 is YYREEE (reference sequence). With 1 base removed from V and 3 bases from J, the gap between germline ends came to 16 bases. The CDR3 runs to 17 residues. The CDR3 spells CASSLKNQGAANEKLFF. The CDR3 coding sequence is TGTGCCAGCAGCTTGAAAAATCAGGGAGCGGCTAATGAAAAACTGTTTTTT.

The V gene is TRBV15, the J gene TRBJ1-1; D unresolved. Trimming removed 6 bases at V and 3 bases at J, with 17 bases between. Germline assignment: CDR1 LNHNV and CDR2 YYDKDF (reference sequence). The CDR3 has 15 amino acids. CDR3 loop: CATSPASGGYTEAFF. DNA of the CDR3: TGTGCCACCAGTCCGGCGTCTGGTGGATACACTGAAGCTTTCTTT.

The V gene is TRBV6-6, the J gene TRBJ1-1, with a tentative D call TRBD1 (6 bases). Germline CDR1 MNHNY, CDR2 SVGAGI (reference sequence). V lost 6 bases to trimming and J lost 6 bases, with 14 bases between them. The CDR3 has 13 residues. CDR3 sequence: CASRTTGWAEAFF. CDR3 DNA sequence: TGTGCCAGCAGGACAACAGGGTGGGCTGAAGCTTTCTTT.

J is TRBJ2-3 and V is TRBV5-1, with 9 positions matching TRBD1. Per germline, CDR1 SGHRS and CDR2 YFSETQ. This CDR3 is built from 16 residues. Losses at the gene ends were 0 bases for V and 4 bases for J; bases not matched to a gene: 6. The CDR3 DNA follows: TGCGCCAGCAGCTTGGGGGGACAGGGCGGAGCAGATACGCAGTATTTT. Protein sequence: CASSLGGQGGADTQYF.

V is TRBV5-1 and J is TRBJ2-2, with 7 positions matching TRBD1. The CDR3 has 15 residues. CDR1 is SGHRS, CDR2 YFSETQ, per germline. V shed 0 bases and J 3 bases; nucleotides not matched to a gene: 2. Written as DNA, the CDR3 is TGCGCCAGCAGCTTGGGACAGGGTCACACCGGGGAGCTGTTTTTT. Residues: CASSLGQGHTGELFF. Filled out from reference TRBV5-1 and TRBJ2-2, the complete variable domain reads KAGVTQTPRYLIKTRGQQVTLSCSPISGHRSVSWYQQTPGQGLQFLFEYFSETQRNKGNFPGRFSGRQFSNSRSEMNVSTLELGDSALYLCASSLGQGHTGELFFGEGSRLTVL.

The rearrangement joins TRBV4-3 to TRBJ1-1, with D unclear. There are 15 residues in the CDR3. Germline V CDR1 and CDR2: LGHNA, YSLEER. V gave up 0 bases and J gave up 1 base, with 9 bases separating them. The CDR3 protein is CASSQDSAGNTEAFF. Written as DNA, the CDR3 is TGCGCCAGCAGCCAAGATTCGGCGGGGAACACTGAAGCTTTCTTT.

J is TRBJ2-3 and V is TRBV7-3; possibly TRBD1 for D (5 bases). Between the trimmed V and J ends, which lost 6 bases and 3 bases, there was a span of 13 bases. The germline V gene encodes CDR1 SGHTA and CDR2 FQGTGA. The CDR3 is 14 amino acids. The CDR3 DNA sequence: TGTGCCAGCAGTCCAGGGCAGACTACAGATACGCAGTATTTT. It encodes CASSPGQTTDTQYF. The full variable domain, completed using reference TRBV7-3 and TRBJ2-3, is GAGVSQTPSNKVTEKGKYVELRCDPISGHTALYWYRQSLGQGPEFLIYFQGTGAADDSGLPNDRFFAVRPEGSVSTLKIQRTERGDSAVYLCASSPGQTTDTQYFGPGTRLTVL.

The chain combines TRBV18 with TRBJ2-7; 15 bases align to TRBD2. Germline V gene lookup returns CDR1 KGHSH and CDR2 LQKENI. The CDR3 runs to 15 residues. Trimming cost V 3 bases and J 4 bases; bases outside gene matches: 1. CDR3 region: CASSPGTSGRYEQYF. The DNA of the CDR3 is TGTGCCAGCTCACCCGGGACTAGCGGGAGGTACGAGCAGTACTTC. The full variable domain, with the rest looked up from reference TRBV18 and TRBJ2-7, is NAGVMQNPRHLVRRRGQEARLRCSPMKGHSHVYWYRQLPEEGLKFMVYLQKENIIDESGMPKERFSAEFPKEGPSILRIQQVVRGDSAAYFCASSPGTSGRYEQYFGPGTRLTVT.

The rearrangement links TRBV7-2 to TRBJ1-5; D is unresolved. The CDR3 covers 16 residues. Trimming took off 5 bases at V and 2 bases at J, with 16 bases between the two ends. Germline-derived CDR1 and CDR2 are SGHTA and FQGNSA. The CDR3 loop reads CASSPWAVGGNQPQHF. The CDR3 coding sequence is TGTGCCAGCAGCCCATGGGCCGTGGGAGGCAATCAGCCCCAGCATTTT.

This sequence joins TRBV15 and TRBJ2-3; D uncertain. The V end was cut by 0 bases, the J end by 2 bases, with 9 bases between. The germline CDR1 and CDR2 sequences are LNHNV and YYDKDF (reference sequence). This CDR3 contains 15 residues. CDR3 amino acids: CATSREGIHTDTQYF. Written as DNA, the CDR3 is TGTGCCACCAGCAGAGAGGGCATCCACACAGATACGCAGTATTTT.

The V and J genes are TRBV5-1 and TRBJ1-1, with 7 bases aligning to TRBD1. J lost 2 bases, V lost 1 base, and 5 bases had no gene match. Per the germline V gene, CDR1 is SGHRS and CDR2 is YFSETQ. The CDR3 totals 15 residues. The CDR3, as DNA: TGCGCCAGCAGCTTGCTCGACAGGGCAAACACTGAAGCTTTCTTT. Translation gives CASSLLDRANTEAFF.